This T cell receptor (beta chain) was identified in a study of T cell responses to AZD1222 COVID-19 vaccine. Study context: Pooling covered second doses at about 4 or about 12 weeks. General study points: Nearly half of spike-specific TCRs reportedly target unmutated variant regions. Of the AZD1222 recipients, only 5 or 6 were seropositive at baseline. Donors were chiefly white British, with a greater number of females, and clonal diversity was perhaps underestimated.

The V and J ends lost 3 bases and 6 bases respectively, with 20 bases between them. The CDR3 is made up of 16 amino acids. Germline CDR1 is SEHNR and CDR2 is FQNEAQ (reference sequence). Concerning this clone itself: Its antigen is currently unknown.

Some clones are missing from TCRdb's copy, which holds only in-frame ones; the method was immunoSEQ multiplex PCR. The sample has approximately 150,000 clones, approximately 93% seen once. The chain joins TRBV7-9 to TRBJ1-2; possible D gene TRBD1, 6 bases. This TCR derives from an adult in good health. The sequenced sample was peripheral blood, obtained on day 0 of AZD1222 vaccination. The CDR3 nucleotides are TGTGCCAGCAGCTTCGGACAACAGGGAGCGGGAAATGGCTACACCTTC. It codes for CASSFGQQGAGNGYTF.